These 13 T cell receptor beta chains were all obtained from the same sample, sequenced in a study of cytomegalovirus exposure and HLA in healthy donors. TCRdb keeps only in-frame clones here, not all; method: immunoSEQ multiplex PCR. The sample has about 280,000 clones, about 86% seen once. Sequencing was done on a sample of PBMCs. The receptors come from a woman younger than 35 in good health and CMV-seronegative.

The rearrangement uses TRBV18 and TRBJ1-4; D is uncertain. The CDR3 has 13 amino acids. V lost 4 bases, J lost 8 bases, and 11 bases lay in between. Germline lookup yields CDR1 KGHSH and CDR2 LQKENI. CDR3 in amino acids: CASSRAEREKLFF. In DNA, the CDR3 is TGTGCCAGCTCACGGGCAGAACGAGAAAAACTGTTTTTT.

The V gene is TRBV5-1, the J gene TRBJ1-4; 9 bases are a match to TRBD1. V lost 0 bases, J lost 8 bases, and 5 bases stayed unmatched. Germline loops: CDR1 SGHRS, CDR2 YFSETQ. The CDR3 is made up of 15 amino acids. The DNA for the CDR3 is TGCGCCAGCAGCTTGGTCGGGACAGGGATGGAAAAACTGTTTTTT. Protein: CASSLVGTGMEKLFF.

The chain couples TRBV6-4 to TRBJ2-1; TRBD2 matches at 12 bases. Germline V gives CDR1 MRHNA, CDR2 SNTAGT. This CDR3 has 15 amino acids. V lost 0 bases to trimming and J lost 10 bases; unmatched junction nucleotides: 4. The CDR3 here is CASSDSTSGGSEQFF. CDR3 in DNA: TGTGCCAGCAGTGACTCGACTAGCGGGGGCTCGGAGCAGTTCTTC.

The V and J genes are TRBV30 and TRBJ1-4, with 7 bases aligning to TRBD1. CDR1 is GTSNPN, CDR2 SVGIG, per germline (reference sequence). The CDR3 is 14 amino acids. The V segment lost 1 base and the J segment 8 bases; nucleotides outside the gene matches: 7. CDR3 DNA: TGTGCCTGGAGTGCCCGACCGGACAGGGAAAAACTGTTTTTT. This encodes CAWSARPDREKLFF. Combining the CDR3 with reference TRBV30 and TRBJ1-4 gives the whole variable domain SQTIHQWPATLVQPVGSPLSLECTVEGTSNPNLYWYRQAAGRGLQLLFYSVGIGQISSEVPQNLSASRPQDRQFILSSKKLLLSDSGFYLCAWSARPDREKLFFGSGTQLSVL.

This chain connects TRBV4-1 to TRBJ1-1; no reliable D call. CDR1 is MGHRA, CDR2 YSYEKL, per germline. V lost 5 bases, J lost 4 bases, and 11 bases lay in between. The CDR3 loop spans 13 amino acids. CDR3 protein: CASSYDGGTEAFF. DNA of the CDR3: TGCGCCAGCAGCTACGACGGAGGCACTGAAGCTTTCTTT.

The V and J genes are TRBV7-8 and TRBJ2-7, with D possibly matching TRBD2 (6 bases). Looked up from germline, CDR1 is SGHVS and CDR2 is FQNEAQ. V shed 4 bases and J shed 7 bases, with 11 bases lying between them. This CDR3 region has 12 residues. The CDR3 DNA reads as TGTGCCAGCAGCTCGAGAGGAGGGGAGCAGTACTTC. Its protein is CASSSRGGEQYF.

The V and J genes are TRBV27 and TRBJ2-3; the D gene is possibly TRBD2 (5 bases). The CDR3 extends over 15 amino acids. V was cut by 6 bases and J by 5 bases, with 18 bases left in between. CDR1 is MNHEY, CDR2 SMNVEV, per germline (reference sequence). CDR3 sequence (DNA): TGTGCCAGCAGCCGACTTGCCCTGGGGAGAGATACGCAGTATTTT. This encodes CASSRLALGRDTQYF.

This chain connects TRBV4-3 to TRBJ2-2, with 9 bases identical to TRBD1. Germline CDR1 is LGHNA and CDR2 is YSLEER. The CDR3 has 17 amino acids. V trimming: 0 bases; J trimming: 4 bases; junction bases outside the gene matches: 6. The CDR3 sequence is CASSQDTGTGRTGELFF. The CDR3 DNA is TGCGCCAGCAGCCAAGACACCGGGACAGGGCGCACCGGGGAGCTGTTTTTT.

The V call is TRBV13, the J call TRBJ2-2; D gene unclear. Trimming pared 5 bases from V and 0 bases from J, leaving 13 bases between. The CDR3 length is 16 residues. Germline values: CDR1 PRHDT, CDR2 FYEKMQ (reference sequence). As DNA, the CDR3 is TGTGCCAGCAGCCCCCGAGGAGCTGCGAACACCGGGGAGCTGTTTTTT. It translates to CASSPRGAANTGELFF. Using reference TRBV13 and TRBJ2-2 for the parts outside the CDR3, the full variable domain is AAGVIQSPRHLIKEKRETATLKCYPIPRHDTVYWYQQGPGQDPQFLISFYEKMQSDKGSIPDRFSAQQFSDYHSELNMSSLELGDSALYFCASSPRGAANTGELFFGEGSRLTVL.

The chain uses TRBV4-3 and TRBJ2-2, with D perhaps TRBD2 (6 bases). Germline CDR1 reads LGHNA; CDR2 reads YSLEER. The CDR3 is made up of 16 amino acids. V dropped 3 bases and J dropped 4 bases, with 15 bases sitting between them. The CDR3 is CASSHPAGFSTGELFF. The CDR3 nucleotides are TGCGCCAGCAGCCACCCGGCGGGATTTTCCACCGGGGAGCTGTTTTTT.

This clone occurred once. The J gene is TRBJ2-5, the V gene TRBV18; D is undetermined. The CDR3 extends over 14 amino acids. Germline V gene sequence: CDR1 KGHSH, CDR2 LQKENI. Trimming removed 2 bases at V and 2 bases at J, with 9 bases between. The CDR3 spells CASSPSNSQETQYF. The CDR3 region has the DNA TGTGCCAGCTCACCATCGAACTCTCAAGAGACCCAGTACTTC.

This clone was seen more than once but under ten times. This rearrangement joins TRBV10-3 to TRBJ1-1; 7 bases are shared with TRBD1. The germline gives CDR1 ENHRY, CDR2 SYGVKD. CDR3 size: 13 residues. J lost 8 bases, V lost 4 bases, and 7 bases had no gene match. The CDR3 here is CAISVQGTTEAFF. CDR3 DNA: TGTGCCATCAGTGTACAGGGGACCACCGAAGCTTTCTTT.

The chain links TRBV28 to TRBJ2-7, with D maybe TRBD1 (5 bases). Germline V gives CDR1 MDHEN, CDR2 SYDVKM. V gave up 6 bases and J gave up 0 bases, with 15 bases separating them. The CDR3 is 15 amino acids. The CDR3 DNA reads as TGTGCCAGCAGGCTCCTAATAGACAGCTCCTACGAGCAGTACTTC. Residues: CASRLLIDSSYEQYF.